These 16 T cell receptor beta chains were all obtained from the same sample, sequenced in a study of blood T cell repertoires in COVID-19. Sequenced by immunoSEQ multiplex PCR; TCRdb stores in-frame clones only, minus some. The sample consists of a few hundred thousand clones, more than 85% of them appearing once. Sequencing input: peripheral blood. The origin of the receptors is a man in his late teens or twenties with active or convalescent COVID-19.

V gene TRBV24-1 combines with J gene TRBJ2-3; 8 bases align to TRBD1. With V trimmed by 3 bases and J by 6 bases, 7 bases remained unmatched. The CDR3 contains 15 residues. Germline V gene data show CDR1 as KGHDR and CDR2 as SFDVKD. DNA for the CDR3: TGTGCCACCAGTGATCCTGGACAGGGATGGGATACGCAGTATTTT. Amino acids: CATSDPGQGWDTQYF.

This clone appeared a single time. V and J are TRBV10-3 and TRBJ2-3, with 9 bases fitting TRBD2. Germline CDR1 reads ENHRY; CDR2 reads SYGVKD. This CDR3 contains 15 residues. The ends lost 1 base at V and 4 bases at J; junction bases unmatched: 3. The CDR3 is CAISELAGGADTQYF. CDR3 DNA: TGTGCCATCAGTGAGTTGGCGGGGGGGGCAGATACGCAGTATTTT.

This clone has just a few counts. V gene TRBV9 combines with J gene TRBJ2-7, with TRBD2 as a possible D gene (7 bases). Germline values: CDR1 SGDLS, CDR2 YYNGEE. The CDR3 has 16 residues. Trimming removed 4 bases at V and 7 bases at J, with 24 bases between. The CDR3 is CASSQRAAGASKEQYF. In nucleotides, the CDR3 is TGTGCCAGCAGCCAGAGGGCGGCGGGGGCCTCTAAGGAGCAGTACTTC.

The chain employs TRBV6-2 or TRBV6-3 and TRBJ2-5; D call uncertain. Trimming pared 5 bases from V and 0 bases from J, leaving 7 bases between. The CDR3 totals 13 residues. Per germline, CDR1 MNHEY and CDR2 SVGEGT. CDR3 coding DNA: TGTGCCAGCAGTCGCAGTAACCAAGAGACCCAGTACTTC. Its translation is CASSRSNQETQYF.

This chain uses TRBV29-1 with TRBJ1-1, with TRBD1 as a possible D gene (6 bases). The CDR3 sequence is 13 residues long. Germline values: CDR1 SQVTM, CDR2 ANQGSEA. Trimming pared 5 bases from V and 1 base from J, leaving 11 bases between. This CDR3 is CSVFHRANTEAFF. The CDR3 coding sequence is TGCAGCGTTTTCCACAGGGCGAACACTGAAGCTTTCTTT.

V gene TRBV19 combines with J gene TRBJ2-2; perhaps TRBD2 as D (7 bases). This CDR3 is 15 amino acids long. Trimming pared 6 bases from V and 1 base from J, leaving 12 bases between. Germline CDR1 is LNHDA and CDR2 is SQIVND (reference sequence). CDR3 sequence: CASRRGQWNTGELFF. The DNA for the CDR3 is TGTGCCAGTAGGCGGGGGCAGTGGAACACCGGGGAGCTGTTTTTT.

The V gene is TRBV3-1 (or the pseudogene TRBV3-2), the J gene TRBJ1-4, with D tentatively TRBD1 (6 bases). The CDR3 runs 15 residues. Trimming left V 4 bases short and J 7 bases short, with 16 bases between. Per the germline V gene, CDR1 is LGHDT and CDR2 is YNNKEL (reference sequence). CDR3 sequence reads: CASSPQQGRAEKLFF. The CDR3 nucleotides read TGTGCCAGCAGCCCCCAGCAGGGGCGGGCTGAAAAACTGTTTTTT.

The chain links TRBV3-1 (or the pseudogene TRBV3-2) to TRBJ1-6, with D possibly matching TRBD1 (5 bases). This CDR3 has 16 residues. The V end lost 1 base, the J end lost 5 bases, and 12 bases lay between the germline ends. The germline V gene encodes CDR1 LGHDT and CDR2 YNNKEL (reference sequence). Here the CDR3 reads CASSQVGGVDNSPLHF. The CDR3 DNA is TGTGCCAGCAGCCAAGTTGGAGGGGTTGATAATTCACCCCTCCACTTT.

The chain employs TRBV5-6 and TRBJ2-1, with D possibly TRBD1 on 6 matching bases. The CDR3 extends over 16 amino acids. V lost 2 bases, J lost 6 bases, and 18 bases lay in between. CDR1 is SGHDT, CDR2 YYEEEE, per germline. The CDR3 loop reads CASSFGQQVVFNEQFF. The CDR3 DNA is TGTGCCAGCAGCTTTGGACAGCAGGTGGTCTTCAATGAGCAGTTCTTC.

This chain connects TRBV19 to TRBJ2-5; 7 bases line up with TRBD2. V was clipped by 0 bases and J by 5 bases; unmatched bases: 9. CDR3 length equals 16 residues. Germline V CDR1 and CDR2: LNHDA, SQIVND (reference sequence). CDR3 bases: TGTGCCAGTAGTATAGACGCGGGAGTGTTGCCGGAGACCCAGTACTTC. It translates to CASSIDAGVLPETQYF.

This clone was detected a few times. DNA for the CDR3: TGTGCCAGCAGTGAAGTCGGGGTTGATACCTTC. This encodes CASSEVGVDTF. The chain uses TRBV2 and TRBJ1-2; no firm D call. V was trimmed by 1 base and J by 14 bases, leaving 11 bases between them. The CDR3 runs 11 residues. Germline CDR1 reads SNHLY; CDR2 reads FYNNEI.

The chain recombines TRBV11-2 with TRBJ2-3; 8 bases are a match to TRBD2. The CDR3 consists of 15 residues. CDR1 is SGHAT and CDR2 is FQNNGV in the germline V gene. The V and J ends lost 3 bases and 3 bases, in that order; junction bases with no gene match: 5. CDR3 in amino acids: CASSLGAGDTDTQYF. CDR3 bases: TGTGCCAGCAGCTTGGGAGCGGGGGATACAGATACGCAGTATTTT.

The CDR3 sequence is CASSERLAGGETQYF. The CDR3 bases are TGTGCCAGCAGTGAAAGGCTAGCGGGGGGGGAGACCCAGTACTTC. J is TRBJ2-5 and V is TRBV2; TRBD2 aligns across 12 bases. V lost 2 bases, J lost 5 bases, and 3 bases stayed unmatched. The CDR3 extends over 15 amino acids. Germline loops: CDR1 SNHLY, CDR2 FYNNEI. Full variable domain (remainder filled in from reference TRBV2 and TRBJ2-5): EPEVTQTPSHQVTQMGQEVILRCVPISNHLYFYWYRQILGQKVEFLVSFYNNEISEKSEIFDDQFSVERPDGSNFTLKIRSTKLEDSAMYFCASSERLAGGETQYFGPGTRLLVL.

The J gene is TRBJ2-7, the V gene TRBV18, with 7 bases identical to TRBD2. CDR1 is KGHSH, CDR2 LQKENI, per germline. The CDR3 has 12 residues. Trimming at V came to 3 bases and at J to 4 bases, leaving 0 bases not matched to a gene. The CDR3, as DNA: TGTGCCAGCTCACCGCGGGGGTACGAGCAGTACTTC. Protein sequence: CASSPRGYEQYF.

The J gene is TRBJ2-3, the V gene TRBV27, with 9 bases identical to TRBD2. In germline, CDR1 is MNHEY, CDR2 SMNVEV (reference sequence). The CDR3 runs 14 residues. The V gene end was trimmed by 6 bases and the J gene end by 2 bases; junction bases not matched to a gene: 3. CDR3 bases: TGTGCCAGCAGGACTAGCGGCTCCACAGATACGCAGTATTTT. It yields the protein CASRTSGSTDTQYF.

This chain connects TRBV2 to TRBJ2-7; 7 nucleotides match TRBD1. The CDR3 has 14 amino acids. The ends lost 7 bases at V and 3 bases at J; junction bases unmatched: 9. Germline loops: CDR1 SNHLY, CDR2 FYNNEI. The CDR3 coding sequence is TGTGCCAGCACTCAAGAGGCAGGGGGCTACGAGCAGTACTTC. Protein product: CASTQEAGGYEQYF. The full variable domain, rest sourced from reference TRBV2 and TRBJ2-7, is EPEVTQTPSHQVTQMGQEVILRCVPISNHLYFYWYRQILGQKVEFLVSFYNNEISEKSEIFDDQFSVERPDGSNFTLKIRSTKLEDSAMYFCASTQEAGGYEQYFGPGTRLTVT.